This T cell receptor (beta chain) is from a study of long-term antiretroviral therapy in people with HIV. Whole-study results and caveats: Records did not include ART adherence, viral resistance or therapy changes. An increase in diversity followed ART, yet levels stayed below transplant donor controls. CDR3 length ranges were narrower in HIV repertoires than in controls.

About this clone: The antigen is unknown.

This CDR3 comprises 14 residues. Germline V CDR1 and CDR2: SEHNR, FQNEAQ (reference sequence). V dropped 0 bases and J dropped 4 bases, with 7 bases sitting between them. Running of the v3.0 immunoSEQ assay took place at survey level. Per-sample sequencing targets were about 40,000-55,000 T-cell genomes. Some clones are missing from TCRdb's copy, which holds only in-frame ones; the method was immunoSEQ multiplex PCR. The sample comprises about 21,000 clones, less than 95% of which are singletons, and 7% to 9.5% rests with the top ten. This specimen was unsorted PBMCs, taken approximately 4.5 years before starting antiretroviral therapy. The chain carries TRBV7-9 and TRBJ2-1; D may match TRBD1 or TRBD2 (5 bases each). This TCR was sampled from a woman in her twenties or thirties with HIV. CDR3: CASSLAGEYNEQFF. In DNA, the CDR3 is TGTGCCAGCAGCTTAGCGGGGGAGTACAATGAGCAGTTCTTC.